This TCR beta chain was captured in a study of technical replicates of blood from several donors. Measured with immunoSEQ multiplex PCR; TCRdb has only the in-frame clones, and not every one. The data contain 75,000 to 95,000 clones, 89% of them singletons. Trimming stripped 1 base from V and 0 bases from J, with 19 bases between. Looked up from germline, CDR1 is SGHTA and CDR2 is FQGNSA. CDR3 length: 19 residues. What was sequenced was T cells isolated from PBMCs. The chain combines TRBV7-2 with TRBJ2-1; TRBD2 might be the D (5 bases). The clonotype originates from a human donor in good health. CDR3 amino acids: CASSLEEASKESSYNEQFF. The CDR3 bases are TGTGCCAGCAGCTTAGAGGAGGCTAGTAAGGAGAGCTCCTACAATGAGCAGTTCTTC.